This TCR beta chain was captured by sequencing in a study of molecular identifiers for immune sequencing clone quantification. TCRdb re-derived calls from the PCR reads in MiXCR, one entry per CDR3 protein. There are a few hundred thousand distinct CDR3 sequences in the sample; roughly 24% occur only once, and around 0.74% lies in the top ten. On this clonotype: At one end, the junction sequence differs from germline, possibly due to a read error.

CDR1 is PRHDT, CDR2 FYEKMQ, per germline (reference sequence). CDR3 length equals 13 residues. This clonotype originated in a human donor in good health. Some libraries in this study had Jurkat cell RNA spiked in. The chain combines TRBV13 with TRBJ2-7; possibly TRBD1 or TRBD2 for D (5 bases each). The specimen was naive CD8+ T cells from blood, with Jurkat cell RNA spiked in. Subset in this sample: FACS-sorted CD8+CD4-CCR7+CD45RA+ naive T cells. The DNA of the CDR3 is TGTGCCAGCAGGCTAGACGGGACCTACGAGCAGTGCTTC. It is translated as CASRLDGTYEQCF. The whole variable domain, filled in from reference TRBV13 and TRBJ2-7, reads AAGVIQSPRHLIKEKRETATLKCYPIPRHDTVYWYQQGPGQDPQFLISFYEKMQSDKGSIPDRFSAQQFSDYHSELNMSSLELGDSALYFCASRLDGTYEQCFGPGTRLTVT.